The 27 T cell receptor beta chains listed next were all sequenced from one sample in a study of blood T cell repertoires in COVID-19. The protocol was immunoSEQ multiplex PCR, while the TCRdb copy is restricted to in-frame clones and leaves out a portion. The sample has 250,000 or so clones, more than 85% seen once. Sequencing was done on a sample of PBMCs or T cells enriched from blood (not recorded which). The receptors shown here come from a man aged 40-49 years who had been exposed to COVID-19.

V and J are TRBV28 and TRBJ1-2, with 7 bases aligning to TRBD1. The CDR3 covers 13 residues. Losses at the gene ends were 3 bases for V and 8 bases for J; bases not matched to a gene: 6. Looked up from germline, CDR1 is MDHEN and CDR2 is SYDVKM. Here the CDR3 reads CASSFPGQWGYTF. CDR3 nucleotides: TGTGCCAGCAGTTTCCCGGGACAGTGGGGCTACACCTTC.

A single count supports this clone. The genes are TRBV10-3 and TRBJ2-2; 13 nucleotides align to TRBD2. The CDR3 covers 16 residues. Germline V gene sequence: CDR1 ENHRY, CDR2 SYGVKD. The V and J ends lost 2 bases and 8 bases, in that order; junction bases with no gene match: 5. CDR3 bases: TGTGCCATCAGTGAGGGACTAGCGGGAGTTCGTGGGGAGCTGTTTTTT. It translates to CAISEGLAGVRGELFF.

This chain connects TRBV7-9 to TRBJ2-2; 11 bases are shared with TRBD1. V gave up 3 bases and J gave up 6 bases; unmatched junction bases: 6. Germline V lookup: CDR1 SEHNR, CDR2 FQNEAQ (reference sequence). CDR3 length: 16 residues. CDR3: CASSFPPGQGAGELFF. In nucleotides, the CDR3 is TGTGCCAGCAGCTTTCCACCGGGACAGGGGGCCGGGGAGCTGTTTTTT.

The chain joins TRBV28 to TRBJ2-7, with TRBD2 matching over 8 bases. Looked up from germline, CDR1 is MDHEN and CDR2 is SYDVKM. The CDR3 spans 15 residues. After removal of 5 bases from V and 0 bases from J, the junction contained 6 bases not matched to a gene. Written as DNA, the CDR3 is TGTGCCAGCAGTGAAAGCGGGAGTTCCTCCTACGAGCAGTACTTC. It translates to CASSESGSSSYEQYF. The full variable domain, in which reference TRBV28 and TRBJ2-7 provide the parts outside the CDR3, is DVKVTQSSRYLVKRTGEKVFLECVQDMDHENMFWYRQDPGLGLRLIYFSYDVKMKEKGDIPEGYSVSREKKERFSLILESASTNQTSMYLCASSESGSSSYEQYFGPGTRLTVT.

The rearrangement uses TRBV30 and TRBJ2-1, with 10 bases that match TRBD2. V lost 7 bases to trimming and J lost 9 bases; unmatched junction nucleotides: 9. The CDR3 consists of 13 residues. Germline-derived CDR1 and CDR2 are GTSNPN and SVGIG (reference sequence). The chain's CDR3 is CAFTAGGPSEQFF. The CDR3 region has the DNA TGTGCCTTTACAGCGGGAGGGCCGAGTGAGCAGTTCTTC.

The chain joins TRBV7-2 to TRBJ2-7; 8 nucleotides match TRBD1. The CDR3 runs 15 residues. J was trimmed by 0 bases and V by 7 bases; bases with no gene match: 8. Germline CDR1 reads SGHTA; CDR2 reads FQGNSA. This chain's CDR3 is CASISLDRVSYEQYF. CDR3 in DNA: TGTGCCAGCATCTCCTTGGACAGGGTCTCCTACGAGCAGTACTTC.

J is TRBJ2-3 and V is TRBV27, with 9 bases lining up with TRBD2. Germline assignment: CDR1 MNHEY and CDR2 SMNVEV (reference sequence). The J segment lost 1 base and the V segment lost 5 bases, leaving 7 bases of the junction unmatched. The CDR3 spans 16 residues. This CDR3 reads CASSPGLATRTDTQYF. CDR3 nucleotide sequence: TGTGCCAGCAGTCCTGGACTAGCGACCCGCACAGATACGCAGTATTTT.

This clone was detected a few times. This sequence joins TRBV6-4 and TRBJ2-1, with D maybe TRBD1 (5 bases). Germline V gene data show CDR1 as MRHNA and CDR2 as SNTAGT. This CDR3 comprises 13 residues. V lost 0 bases, J lost 5 bases, and 5 bases lay in between. Here the CDR3 DNA reads TGTGCCAGCAGTGACTCGGACAACAATGAGCAGTTCTTC. Translated, it gives CASSDSDNNEQFF.

CDR3 sequence: CASSGGESGNTIYF. The CDR3 coding sequence is TGCGCCAGCAGCGGAGGGGAATCTGGAAACACCATATATTTT. The chain has TRBV5-1 and TRBJ1-3; perhaps TRBD1 as D (5 bases). The CDR3 loop spans 14 amino acids. V was pared by 4 bases and J by 1 base, with 9 bases between. From germline, CDR1 is SGHRS and CDR2 YFSETQ.

This chain connects TRBV5-6 to TRBJ1-5, with D perhaps matching TRBD1 (6 bases). With 5 bases removed from V and 1 base from J, the gap between germline ends came to 10 bases. Germline loops: CDR1 SGHDT, CDR2 YYEEEE. The CDR3 is 14 amino acids. In DNA form, the CDR3 reads TGTGCCAGCAGTTCGACAGGAAGCAATCAGCCCCAGCATTTT. This sequence encodes CASSSTGSNQPQHF.

The chain recombines TRBV10-3 with TRBJ1-1; D gene ambiguous. CDR1 and CDR2 from the germline V gene are ENHRY and SYGVKD. The CDR3 contains 13 residues. Trimming shortened V by 6 bases and J by 1 base, and 9 bases separated the two germline ends. CDR3 sequence reads: CAIRGAGNTEAFF. As DNA, the CDR3 is TGTGCCATCAGAGGCGCGGGGAACACTGAAGCTTTCTTT.

The chain is built from TRBV6-5 and TRBJ2-2; 8 bases line up with TRBD1. The length of the CDR3 is 16 residues. Germline CDR1 reads MNHEY; CDR2 reads SVGAGI. J gave up 6 bases and V 0 bases, and 6 bases lay outside the gene matches. Here the CDR3 DNA reads TGTGCCAGCAGTTACTCGGGGACAGGATTGGCCGGGGAGCTGTTTTTT. Translated, it gives CASSYSGTGLAGELFF.

The chain uses TRBV28 and TRBJ1-1; D not resolved. Trimming took 3 bases from V and 0 from J, leaving 17 bases between them. CDR1 and CDR2 (germline): MDHEN, SYDVKM. The CDR3 has 17 amino acids. The CDR3 DNA sequence: TGTGCCAGCAGTTTCCCCCCAGCTAGCAGCATGAACACTGAAGCTTTCTTT. This encodes CASSFPPASSMNTEAFF.

The chain links TRBV11-2 to TRBJ2-7, with D possibly TRBD1 on 5 matching bases. The CDR3 runs 15 residues. V shed 5 bases and J shed 2 bases, with 16 bases lying between them. Germline V gene lookup returns CDR1 SGHAT and CDR2 FQNNGV. CDR3 bases: TGTGCCAGCAGCCGAGAGTGGGGCAAGGCCTACGAGCAGTACTTC. It encodes CASSREWGKAYEQYF.

The rearrangement links TRBV2 to TRBJ1-5, with 8 bases lining up with TRBD1. This CDR3 comprises 15 residues. V shed 6 bases, J shed 0 bases, and the junction held 4 bases outside the gene matches. The V gene's germline CDR1 is SNHLY and CDR2 FYNNEI. CDR3 region: CASRQDRASNQPQHF. The CDR3 DNA is TGTGCCAGCAGGCAGGACAGGGCTAGCAATCAGCCCCAGCATTTT.

This clone was detected a few times. The V and J genes are TRBV3-1 (or the pseudogene TRBV3-2) and TRBJ2-7; TRBD2 aligns across 9 bases. The CDR3 totals 17 residues. Germline V gene lookup returns CDR1 LGHDT and CDR2 YNNKEL (reference sequence). V was pared by 0 bases and J by 1 base, with 7 bases of the junction left unmatched. The CDR3 DNA reads as TGTGCCAGCAGCCAAGAAGTCTATAGCGGGAGTTCCTACGAGCAGTACTTC. Translation: CASSQEVYSGSSYEQYF.

In DNA form, the CDR3 reads TGTGCCAGCAGCCTAACGGGACAGGACCCCTACGAGCAGTACTTC. Its translation is CASSLTGQDPYEQYF. The chain carries TRBV5-4 and TRBJ2-7; 8 bases match TRBD1. V shed 4 bases, J shed 2 bases, and the junction held 8 bases outside the gene matches. The V gene's germline CDR1 is SGHNT and CDR2 YYREEE (reference sequence). This CDR3 comprises 15 residues. The whole variable domain, remainder taken from reference TRBV5-4 and TRBJ2-7, is ETGVTQSPTHLIKTRGQQVTLRCSSQSGHNTVSWYQQALGQGPQFIFQYYREEENGRGNFPPRFSGLQFPNYSSELNVNALELDDSALYLCASSLTGQDPYEQYFGPGTRLTVT.

The chain uses TRBV7-2 and TRBJ2-1; possible D gene TRBD2, 5 bases. The CDR3 runs 14 residues. The ends were cut back, 5 bases at V and 0 bases at J, with 8 bases in the middle. CDR1 is SGHTA, CDR2 FQGNSA, per germline. The CDR3 coding sequence is TGTGCCAGCAGCCCAACTAGCTCCTACAATGAGCAGTTCTTC. Amino acid sequence: CASSPTSSYNEQFF.

DNA for the CDR3: TGTGCCAGCAGGGAACAGGGATATGGCTACACCTTC. It codes for CASREQGYGYTF. The chain has TRBV7-3 and TRBJ1-2; TRBD1 is a possible D gene (6 bases). Germline V gene sequence: CDR1 SGHTA, CDR2 FQGTGA. V was cut by 6 bases and J by 5 bases, with 10 bases left in between. The CDR3 totals 12 residues.

CDR3 in amino acids: CASTGPLETEAFF. CDR3 in DNA: TGTGCCAGCACCGGCCCTCTGGAGACTGAAGCTTTCTTT. This chain links TRBV28 with TRBJ1-1; D call uncertain. Germline assignment: CDR1 MDHEN and CDR2 SYDVKM. V was clipped by 7 bases and J by 5 bases, with 14 bases between them. This CDR3 spans 13 amino acids.

V gene TRBV2 combines with J gene TRBJ2-6; 8 positions agree with TRBD1. The V gene end was trimmed by 10 bases and the J gene end by 0 bases; junction bases not matched to a gene: 11. This CDR3 has 17 amino acids. Germline CDR1 SNHLY, CDR2 FYNNEI. The CDR3, as DNA: TGTGCCACTGAAAGGGACAGGTTAAACTCTGGGGCCAACGTCCTGACTTTC. This encodes CATERDRLNSGANVLTF. The full variable domain, with the rest looked up from reference TRBV2 and TRBJ2-6, is EPEVTQTPSHQVTQMGQEVILRCVPISNHLYFYWYRQILGQKVEFLVSFYNNEISEKSEIFDDQFSVERPDGSNFTLKIRSTKLEDSAMYFCATERDRLNSGANVLTFGAGSRLTVL.

This CDR3 reads CASSPKSGELFF. The CDR3 DNA is TGTGCCAGCAGCCCTAAATCCGGGGAGCTGTTTTTT. The rearrangement links TRBV12-3 or TRBV12-4 to TRBJ2-2, with D unclear. This CDR3 contains 12 residues. Trimming cost V 6 bases and J 6 bases, with 8 bases left between them.

The rearrangement links TRBV28 to TRBJ1-3, with D perhaps matching TRBD1 (5 bases). The CDR3 sequence is 15 residues long. The germline V gene has CDR1 MDHEN and CDR2 SYDVKM. V lost 8 bases and J 0 bases, leaving 14 bases between the germline ends. The CDR3 region is CASYSKTDSGNTIYF. The CDR3, as DNA: TGTGCCAGCTATTCTAAGACAGACTCTGGAAACACCATATATTTT.

The chain joins TRBV5-6 to TRBJ1-6, with D perhaps matching TRBD1 (6 bases). The CDR3 is made up of 17 amino acids. Per germline, CDR1 SGHDT and CDR2 YYEEEE. V was trimmed by 0 bases and J by 0 bases, leaving 10 bases between them. The CDR3: CASSLGDIGSYNSPLHF. CDR3 coding DNA: TGTGCCAGCAGCTTGGGGGACATTGGCTCCTATAATTCACCCCTCCACTTT.

The chain links TRBV13 to TRBJ2-5; 12 nucleotides agree with TRBD2. The CDR3 runs 16 residues. Per germline, CDR1 PRHDT and CDR2 FYEKMQ (reference sequence). V dropped 4 bases and J dropped 3; count of bases not matched to a gene: 6. The CDR3 protein is CASSSGLAGDEETQYF. CDR3 DNA sequence: TGTGCCAGCAGCTCGGGACTAGCGGGTGACGAAGAGACCCAGTACTTC.

The CDR3 here is CAWSVQTNYGYTF. CDR3 nucleotide sequence: TGTGCCTGGAGTGTACAGACCAACTATGGCTACACCTTC. The chain employs TRBV30 and TRBJ1-2; D not certain. The V gene's germline CDR1 is GTSNPN and CDR2 SVGIG (reference sequence). The length of the CDR3 is 13 residues. The V end was cut by 0 bases, the J end by 2 bases, with 7 bases between.

In DNA, the CDR3 is TGTGCCAGCAGCTCCGCGATGGGGGGGAGGATGGCGCAAGAGACCCAGTACTTC. Translating gives CASSSAMGGRMAQETQYF. The chain recombines TRBV7-9 with TRBJ2-5; 7 bases fit TRBD2. The CDR3 spans 18 residues. The V gene end was trimmed by 4 bases and the J gene end by 2 bases; junction bases not matched to a gene: 16. CDR1 and CDR2 (germline): SEHNR, FQNEAQ (reference sequence). The full variable domain, rest sourced from reference TRBV7-9 and TRBJ2-5, is DTGVSQNPRHKITKRGQNVTFRCDPISEHNRLYWYRQTLGQGPEFLTYFQNEAQLEKSRLLSDRFSAERPKGSFSTLEIQRTEQGDSAMYLCASSSAMGGRMAQETQYFGPGTRLLVL.